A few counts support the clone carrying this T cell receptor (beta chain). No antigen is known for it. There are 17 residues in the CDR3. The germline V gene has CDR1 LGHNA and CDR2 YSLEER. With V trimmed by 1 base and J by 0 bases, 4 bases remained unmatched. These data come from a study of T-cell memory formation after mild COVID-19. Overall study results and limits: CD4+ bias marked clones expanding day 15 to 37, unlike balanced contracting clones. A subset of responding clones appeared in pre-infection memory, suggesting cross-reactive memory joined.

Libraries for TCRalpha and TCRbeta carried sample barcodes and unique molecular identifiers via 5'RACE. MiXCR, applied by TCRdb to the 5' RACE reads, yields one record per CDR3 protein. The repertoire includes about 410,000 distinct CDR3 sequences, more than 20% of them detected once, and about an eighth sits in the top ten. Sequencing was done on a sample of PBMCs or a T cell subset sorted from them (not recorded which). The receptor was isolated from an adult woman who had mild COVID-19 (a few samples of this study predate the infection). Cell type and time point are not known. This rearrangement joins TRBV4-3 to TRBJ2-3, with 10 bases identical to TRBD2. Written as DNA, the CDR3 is TGCGCCAGCAGCCAAGGGCCGGGACTAGCGAGCACAGATACGCAGTATTTT. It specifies CASSQGPGLASTDTQYF.